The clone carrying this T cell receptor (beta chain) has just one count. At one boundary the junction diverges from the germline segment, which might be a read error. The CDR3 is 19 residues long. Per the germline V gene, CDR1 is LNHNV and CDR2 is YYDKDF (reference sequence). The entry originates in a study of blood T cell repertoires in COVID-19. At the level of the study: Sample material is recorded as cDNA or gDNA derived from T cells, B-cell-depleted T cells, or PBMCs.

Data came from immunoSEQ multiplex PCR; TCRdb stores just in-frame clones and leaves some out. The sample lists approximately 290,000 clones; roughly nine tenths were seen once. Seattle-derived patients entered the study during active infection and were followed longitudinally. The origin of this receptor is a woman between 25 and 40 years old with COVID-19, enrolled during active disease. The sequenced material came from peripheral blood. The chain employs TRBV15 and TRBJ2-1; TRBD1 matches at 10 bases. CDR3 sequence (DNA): TGTGCCACCCGCAGTTTGGGACAGGGGATATCGAGCTCCTACAATGAGCAGTTCTTC. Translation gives CATRSLGQGISSSYNEQFF. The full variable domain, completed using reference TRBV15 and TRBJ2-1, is DAMVIQNPRYQVTQFGKPVTLSCSQTLNHNVMYWYQQKSSQAPKLLFHYYDKDFNNEADTPDNFQSRRPNTSFCFLDIRSPGLGDTAMYLCATRSLGQGISSSYNEQFFGPGTRLTVL.